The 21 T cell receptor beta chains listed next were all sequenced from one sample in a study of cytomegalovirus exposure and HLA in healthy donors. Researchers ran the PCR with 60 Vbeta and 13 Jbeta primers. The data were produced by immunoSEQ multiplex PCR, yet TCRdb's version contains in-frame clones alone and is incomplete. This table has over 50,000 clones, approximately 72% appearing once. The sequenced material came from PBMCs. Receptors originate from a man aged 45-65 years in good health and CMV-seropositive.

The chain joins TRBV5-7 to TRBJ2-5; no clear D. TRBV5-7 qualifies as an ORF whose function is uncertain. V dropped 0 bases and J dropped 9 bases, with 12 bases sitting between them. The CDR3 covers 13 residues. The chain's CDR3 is CASSLVRMRSQYF. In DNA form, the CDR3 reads TGTGCCAGCAGCTTGGTGCGAATGCGGTCCCAGTACTTC.

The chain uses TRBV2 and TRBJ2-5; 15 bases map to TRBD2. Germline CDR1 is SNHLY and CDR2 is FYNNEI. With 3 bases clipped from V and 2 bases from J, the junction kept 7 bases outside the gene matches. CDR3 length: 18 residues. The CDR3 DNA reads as TGTGCCAGCAGTGAGCCGGGACTAGCGGGAGGACGTCAAGAGACCCAGTACTTC. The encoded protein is CASSEPGLAGGRQETQYF.

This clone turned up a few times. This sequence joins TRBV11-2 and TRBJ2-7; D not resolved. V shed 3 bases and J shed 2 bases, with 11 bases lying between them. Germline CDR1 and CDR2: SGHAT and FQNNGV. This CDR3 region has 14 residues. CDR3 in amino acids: CASSFLAGAYEQYF. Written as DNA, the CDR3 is TGTGCCAGCAGCTTTCTGGCCGGAGCCTACGAGCAGTACTTC.

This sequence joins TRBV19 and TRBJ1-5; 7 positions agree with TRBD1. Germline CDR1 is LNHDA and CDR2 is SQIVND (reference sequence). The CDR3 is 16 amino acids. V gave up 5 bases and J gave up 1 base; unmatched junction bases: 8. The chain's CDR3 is CASSFLTGLSNQPQHF. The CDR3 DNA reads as TGTGCCAGTAGTTTTTTGACAGGGTTGAGCAATCAGCCCCAGCATTTT. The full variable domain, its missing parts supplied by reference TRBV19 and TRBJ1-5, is DGGITQSPKYLFRKEGQNVTLSCEQNLNHDAMYWYRQDPGQGLRLIYYSQIVNDFQKGDIAEGYSVSREKKESFPLTVTSAQKNPTAFYLCASSFLTGLSNQPQHFGDGTRLSIL.

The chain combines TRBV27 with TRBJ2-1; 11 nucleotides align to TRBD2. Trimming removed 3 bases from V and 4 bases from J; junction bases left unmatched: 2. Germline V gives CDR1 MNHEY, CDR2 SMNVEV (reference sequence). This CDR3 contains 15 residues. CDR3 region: CASSFGTSGYNEQFF. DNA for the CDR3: TGTGCCAGCAGTTTCGGGACTAGCGGATACAATGAGCAGTTCTTC.

CDR3 nucleotide sequence: TGTGCCAGCAGGTTAATATGGGTAGCGGGAGGCCCCGGGCAGTTCTTC. Its translation: CASRLIWVAGGPGQFF. The rearrangement uses TRBV7-2 and TRBJ2-1; 10 positions match TRBD2. J was trimmed by 12 bases and V by 6 bases; bases with no gene match: 17. The CDR3 contains 16 residues. Germline V gives CDR1 SGHTA, CDR2 FQGNSA.

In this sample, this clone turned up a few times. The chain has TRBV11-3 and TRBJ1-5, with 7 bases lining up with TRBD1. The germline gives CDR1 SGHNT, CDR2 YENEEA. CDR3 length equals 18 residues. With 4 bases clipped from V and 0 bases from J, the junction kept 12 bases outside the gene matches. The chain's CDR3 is CASSSRTGIYYSNQPQHF. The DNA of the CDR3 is TGTGCCAGCAGCTCCAGGACAGGTATTTACTATAGCAATCAGCCCCAGCATTTT.

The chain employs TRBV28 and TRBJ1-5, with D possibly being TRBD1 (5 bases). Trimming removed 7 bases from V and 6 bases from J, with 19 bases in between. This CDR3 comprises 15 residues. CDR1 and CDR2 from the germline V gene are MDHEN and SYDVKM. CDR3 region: CASKAGPVTGQPQHF. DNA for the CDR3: TGTGCCAGCAAGGCAGGGCCCGTTACGGGTCAGCCCCAGCATTTT. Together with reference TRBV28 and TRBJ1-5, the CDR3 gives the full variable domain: DVKVTQSSRYLVKRTGEKVFLECVQDMDHENMFWYRQDPGLGLRLIYFSYDVKMKEKGDIPEGYSVSREKKERFSLILESASTNQTSMYLCASKAGPVTGQPQHFGDGTRLSIL.

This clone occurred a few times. The CDR3 bases are TGCAGCGGAGCGGTGGATGAAGCTTTCTTT. The encoded protein is CSGAVDEAFF. The rearrangement joins TRBV29-1 to TRBJ1-1, with no clear D. V lost 7 bases and J lost 7, with 10 bases in between. CDR3 size: 10 residues. The germline CDR1 and CDR2 sequences are SQVTM and ANQGSEA.

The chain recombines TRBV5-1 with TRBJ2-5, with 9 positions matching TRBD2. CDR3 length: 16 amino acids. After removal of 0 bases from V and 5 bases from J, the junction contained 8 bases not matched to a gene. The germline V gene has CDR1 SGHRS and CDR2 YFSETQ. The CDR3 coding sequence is TGCGCCAGCAGCTTGGGGCCAGCGGGGGGCCGGGAGACCCAGTACTTC. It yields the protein CASSLGPAGGRETQYF.

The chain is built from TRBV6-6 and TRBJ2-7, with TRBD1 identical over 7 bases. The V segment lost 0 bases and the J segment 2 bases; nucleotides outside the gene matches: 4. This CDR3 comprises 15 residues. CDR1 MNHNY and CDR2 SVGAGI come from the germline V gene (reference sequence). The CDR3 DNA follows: TGTGCCAGCAGTTACTCGGCAGGGGGTGCCTACGAGCAGTACTTC. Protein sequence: CASSYSAGGAYEQYF.

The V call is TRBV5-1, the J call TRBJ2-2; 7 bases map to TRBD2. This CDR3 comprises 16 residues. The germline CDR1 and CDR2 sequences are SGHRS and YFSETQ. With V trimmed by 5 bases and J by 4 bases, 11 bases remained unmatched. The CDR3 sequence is CASRNEASGFTGELFF. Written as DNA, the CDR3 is TGCGCCAGCAGGAACGAGGCTAGCGGTTTCACCGGGGAGCTGTTTTTT.

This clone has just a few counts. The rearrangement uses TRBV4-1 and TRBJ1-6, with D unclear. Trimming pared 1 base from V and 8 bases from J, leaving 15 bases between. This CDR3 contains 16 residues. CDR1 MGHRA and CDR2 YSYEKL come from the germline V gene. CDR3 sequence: CASSQVFQHEDSPLHF. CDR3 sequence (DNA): TGCGCCAGCAGCCAAGTTTTCCAGCATGAGGATTCACCCCTCCACTTT.

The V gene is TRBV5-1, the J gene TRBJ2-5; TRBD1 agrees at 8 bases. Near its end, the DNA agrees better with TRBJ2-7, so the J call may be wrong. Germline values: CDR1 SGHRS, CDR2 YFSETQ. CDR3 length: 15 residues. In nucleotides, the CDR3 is TGCGCCAGCAGATTAGGCCAACAGGGGGCCTACGAGCAGTACTTC. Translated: CASRLGQQGAYEQYF.

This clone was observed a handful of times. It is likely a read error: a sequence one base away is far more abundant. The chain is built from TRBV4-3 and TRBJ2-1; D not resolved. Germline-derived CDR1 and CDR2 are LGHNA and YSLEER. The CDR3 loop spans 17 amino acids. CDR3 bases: TGCGCCAGCGGCCAAGATATGATCGTACTCATCTACAATGAGCAGTTCTTC. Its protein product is CASGQDMIVLIYNEQFF.

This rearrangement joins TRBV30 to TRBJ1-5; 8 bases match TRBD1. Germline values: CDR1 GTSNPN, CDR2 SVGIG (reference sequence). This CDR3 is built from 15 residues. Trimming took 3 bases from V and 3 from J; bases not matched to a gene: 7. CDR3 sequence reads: CAWRAGGYDNQPQHF. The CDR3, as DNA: TGTGCCTGGAGGGCAGGGGGCTACGACAATCAGCCCCAGCATTTT. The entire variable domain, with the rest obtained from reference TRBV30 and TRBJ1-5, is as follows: SQTIHQWPATLVQPVGSPLSLECTVEGTSNPNLYWYRQAAGRGLQLLFYSVGIGQISSEVPQNLSASRPQDRQFILSSKKLLLSDSGFYLCAWRAGGYDNQPQHFGDGTRLSIL.

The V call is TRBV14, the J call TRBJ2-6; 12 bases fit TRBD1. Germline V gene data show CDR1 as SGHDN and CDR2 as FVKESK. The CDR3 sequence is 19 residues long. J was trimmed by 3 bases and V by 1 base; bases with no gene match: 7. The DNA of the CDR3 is TGTGCCAGCAGCCAAGCCTGGGGACAGGGGGCGCTTGGGGCCAACGTCCTGACTTTC. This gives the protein CASSQAWGQGALGANVLTF.

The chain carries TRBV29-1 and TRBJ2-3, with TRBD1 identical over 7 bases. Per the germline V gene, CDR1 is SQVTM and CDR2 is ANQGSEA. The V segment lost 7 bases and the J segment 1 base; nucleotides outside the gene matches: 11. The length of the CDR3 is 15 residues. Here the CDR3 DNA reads TGCAGCGCAAAGGTGGGCCAGGGGGGCACAGATACGCAGTATTTT. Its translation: CSAKVGQGGTDTQYF.

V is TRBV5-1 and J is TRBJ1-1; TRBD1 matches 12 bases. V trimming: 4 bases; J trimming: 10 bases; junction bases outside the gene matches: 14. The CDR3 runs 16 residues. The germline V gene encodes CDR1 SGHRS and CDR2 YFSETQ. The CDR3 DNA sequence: TGCGCCAGCAGCCCGGGGTCCTCCGGGACAGGGGGCATAGCTTTCTTT. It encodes CASSPGSSGTGGIAFF.

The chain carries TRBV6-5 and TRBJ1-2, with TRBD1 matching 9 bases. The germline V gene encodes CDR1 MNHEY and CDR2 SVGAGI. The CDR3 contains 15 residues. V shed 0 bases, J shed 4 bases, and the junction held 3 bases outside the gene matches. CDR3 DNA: TGTGCCAGCAGTTACTCGAAGGGACAGGGCTATGGCTACACCTTC. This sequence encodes CASSYSKGQGYGYTF.

CDR3 sequence reads: CASSQDGLAGGLSEQYF. The CDR3 nucleotides read TGTGCCAGCAGCCAAGACGGCCTAGCGGGGGGGCTCTCCGAGCAGTACTTC. This chain links TRBV14 with TRBJ2-7, with 12 bases fitting TRBD2. The CDR3 is 17 residues long. Losses at the gene ends were 0 bases for V and 6 bases for J; bases not matched to a gene: 9. Germline V gives CDR1 SGHDN, CDR2 FVKESK.